This T cell receptor (beta chain) was obtained from a study of STAT5B mutations in CD4+ large granular lymphocyte leukemia. Controls came from buffy coats of healthy blood donors. Clones were read by immunoSEQ multiplex PCR, and TCRdb kept only the in-frame ones, dropping some. The sample lists approximately 30,000 clones, roughly nine tenths occurring once. With regard to this clone: The antigen is undetermined. The junction does not match germline at one end; this may be a read error.

The CDR3 is 17 residues long. The germline V gene has CDR1 MNHNS and CDR2 SASEGT. Study-level results: TRBV06-family usage was enriched in top patient clones (8/27) versus controls (2/35). 25% of private leukemic clonotypes occurred rarely in other patients' non-leukemic repertoires. Patient CD4-sorted repertoires looked more clonal than healthy CD4+ repertoires, even without putative leukemic clones.

This receptor was identified in a human donor in good health. The J gene is TRBJ1-2, the V gene TRBV6-1; tentative D call: TRBD1 (6 bases). What was sequenced was CD4+ T cells from blood buffy coats. CDR3 sequence (DNA): TGTGCCGGCAGTGAAGCGGGTATGGGGGGCCCCTACTATGGCTACACCTTC. Its protein is CAGSEAGMGGPYYGYTF.